The source of this T cell receptor (beta chain) is a study of human T cells and chemical hapten exposure. Overall study findings and caveats: Clustering by CDR3 similarity yielded significantly more large clusters from expanded TCRs than controls. All donors were alopecia patients, so their immunity may differ from that of healthy people.

Germline CDR1 reads SGHVS; CDR2 reads FNYEAQ. Trimming removed 0 bases from V and 1 base from J, with 3 bases in between. The CDR3 runs to 13 residues. Each CDR3 protein gets one entry after TCRdb re-called the RACE reads with MiXCR. The sample lists fewer than 95,000 distinct CDR3 sequences; roughly 9.6% were seen once. This clonotype was detected only a few times. Its antigen is unidentified. Documented time point: patch test 2, 6 weeks after DPC sensitization. As to treatment: therapeutic diphenylcyclopropenone sensitization with weekly scalp DPC. The clonotype comes from a man aged 40-50 years with alopecia areata. Some clones in this sample may be carry-over from other donors' samples. The material sequenced was whole blood, taken in connection with sensitization to the hapten diphenylcyclopropenone (DPC). The V call is TRBV7-6, the J call TRBJ1-1; D unresolved. DNA of the CDR3: TGTGCCAGCAGCTTAGCAACGAACACTGAAGCTTTCTTT. Protein product: CASSLATNTEAFF.